This T cell receptor beta chain was obtained from a study of Graves' ophthalmopathy and Graves' hyperthyroidism. Looking at the study overall: Upon initial diagnosis and before any treatment, peripheral blood was collected.

Each hyperthyroidism patient was newly diagnosed, with under 2 months' duration, and aged 18 to 65. Germline loops: CDR1 MNHNS, CDR2 SASEGT. The CDR3 has 14 residues. The trim removed 6 bases at V and 7 bases at J, leaving 8 bases unmatched. RNA transcripts served as template for amplifying TCR beta CDR3 sequences. RT-PCR in the first round used HTBI primers; a second-round multiplex PCR followed. TCRdb reprocessed the multiplex PCR reads with MiXCR, giving one entry per CDR3 protein. This table holds 680,000 or so distinct CDR3 sequences, about 20% found once. The sample consisted of peripheral blood. The TCR comes from a woman aged 18 to 35 with stable Graves' hyperthyroidism. Some clones in this sample may be carry-over from other donors' samples. The chain couples TRBV6-1 to TRBJ2-2, with 7 bases aligning to TRBD1. The CDR3 nucleotides read TGTGCCAGCAGCCCAACAGGGGTGGGCGGGGAGCTGTTTTTT. Its protein product is CASSPTGVGGELFF.